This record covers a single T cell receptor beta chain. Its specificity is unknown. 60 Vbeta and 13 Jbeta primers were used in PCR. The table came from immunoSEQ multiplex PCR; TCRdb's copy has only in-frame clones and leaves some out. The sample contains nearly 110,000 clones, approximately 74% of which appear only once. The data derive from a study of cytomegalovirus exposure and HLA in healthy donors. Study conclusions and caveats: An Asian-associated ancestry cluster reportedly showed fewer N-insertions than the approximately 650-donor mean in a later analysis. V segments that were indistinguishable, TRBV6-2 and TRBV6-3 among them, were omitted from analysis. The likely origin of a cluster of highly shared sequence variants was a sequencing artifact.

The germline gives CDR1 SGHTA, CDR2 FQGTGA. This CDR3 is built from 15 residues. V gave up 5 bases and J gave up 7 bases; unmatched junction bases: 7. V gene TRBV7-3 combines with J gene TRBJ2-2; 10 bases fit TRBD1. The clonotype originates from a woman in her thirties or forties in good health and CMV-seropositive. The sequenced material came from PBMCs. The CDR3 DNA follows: TGTGCCAGCAGCCCATGGACAGGGGGGGGCGGGGAGCTGTTTTTT. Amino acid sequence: CASSPWTGGGGELFF.